This entry lists 5 T cell receptor beta chains sequenced from one sample in a study of cytomegalovirus exposure and HLA in healthy donors. 60 Vbeta and 13 Jbeta primers were used in PCR. Clones were sequenced by immunoSEQ multiplex PCR, and TCRdb holds only the in-frame ones, with some missing. The sample shows 100,000 to 150,000 clones, around 75% of them seen only once. Specimen: PBMCs. The receptors originated from a woman in her fifties or sixties in good health and CMV-seronegative.

This clone was observed a handful of times. The CDR3 reads CASSYDRGFEAFF. The CDR3 DNA follows: TGTGCCAGCAGTTACGACAGGGGATTCGAAGCTTTCTTT. This rearrangement joins TRBV6-5 to TRBJ1-1; 8 nucleotides agree with TRBD1. The CDR3 extends over 13 amino acids. Germline trimming cut 2 bases from V and 8 bases from J; bases unmatched to any gene: 4. Looked up from germline, CDR1 is MNHEY and CDR2 is SVGAGI.

The chain couples TRBV6-5 to TRBJ1-6; 9 bases align to TRBD1. Germline lookup yields CDR1 MNHEY and CDR2 SVGAGI. Unmatched junction bases numbered 8, after V lost 5 bases and J lost 9 bases. The CDR3 loop spans 15 amino acids. CDR3 sequence: CASSQTGQGVSPLHF. The CDR3 DNA is TGTGCCAGCAGTCAAACGGGACAGGGCGTTTCACCCCTCCACTTT.

This clone showed up just a few times. J is TRBJ2-1 and V is TRBV18, with a possible D match to TRBD1 (6 bases). The CDR3 covers 14 residues. Between the trimmed V and J ends, which lost 5 bases and 5 bases, there was a span of 13 bases. Per the germline V gene, CDR1 is KGHSH and CDR2 is LQKENI. As DNA, the CDR3 is TGTGCCAGCTCAGACGGACAGTCAGACAATGAGCAGTTCTTC. The encoded protein is CASSDGQSDNEQFF.

The CDR3 nucleotides read TGCGCCAGCAGTACTGGACACTACACTGAAGCTTTCTTT. Amino acids: CASSTGHYTEAFF. The gene calls are TRBV4-3 and TRBJ1-1; a weak D match, TRBD1 (5 bases). The CDR3 has 13 amino acids. CDR1 LGHNA and CDR2 YSLEER come from the germline V gene. Trimming removed 6 bases at V and 3 bases at J, with 11 bases between.

In this sample, this clone is large. This chain connects TRBV7-9 to TRBJ2-1, with 11 bases that match TRBD2. The CDR3 runs 19 residues. Germline CDR1 and CDR2: SEHNR and FQNEAQ (reference sequence). Losses at the gene ends were 4 bases for V and 8 bases for J; bases not matched to a gene: 19. The CDR3 here is CASSSDPSTSGMGGYEQFF. CDR3 coding DNA: TGTGCCAGCAGCTCGGATCCCTCGACTAGCGGGATGGGTGGCTATGAGCAGTTCTTC.